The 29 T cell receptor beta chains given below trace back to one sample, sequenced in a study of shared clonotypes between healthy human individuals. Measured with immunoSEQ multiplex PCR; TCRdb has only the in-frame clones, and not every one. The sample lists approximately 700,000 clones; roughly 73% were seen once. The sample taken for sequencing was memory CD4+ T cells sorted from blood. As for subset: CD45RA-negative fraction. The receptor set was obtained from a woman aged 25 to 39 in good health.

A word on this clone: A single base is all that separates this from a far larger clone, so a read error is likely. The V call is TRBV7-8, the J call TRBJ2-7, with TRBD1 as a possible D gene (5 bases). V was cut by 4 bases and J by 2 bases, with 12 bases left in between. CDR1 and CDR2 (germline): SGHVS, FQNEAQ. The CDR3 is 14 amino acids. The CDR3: CASSSRTLPYEQYF. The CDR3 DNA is TGTGCCAGCAGCTCCCGGACACTGCCCTACGAGCAGTACTTC.

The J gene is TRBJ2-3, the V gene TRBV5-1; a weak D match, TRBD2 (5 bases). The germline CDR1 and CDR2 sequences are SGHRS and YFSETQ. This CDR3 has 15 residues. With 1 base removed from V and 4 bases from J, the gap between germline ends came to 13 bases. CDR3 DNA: TGCGCCAGCAGCTTGTGGGAGAGATCGTCAGATACGCAGTATTTT. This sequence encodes CASSLWERSSDTQYF.

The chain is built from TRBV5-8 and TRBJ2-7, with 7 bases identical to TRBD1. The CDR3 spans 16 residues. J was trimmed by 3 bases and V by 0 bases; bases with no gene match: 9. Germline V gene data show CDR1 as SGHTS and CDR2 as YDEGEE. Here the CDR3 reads CASSLGQGDGYYEQYF. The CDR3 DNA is TGTGCCAGCAGCTTGGGGCAGGGGGATGGTTACTACGAGCAGTACTTC.

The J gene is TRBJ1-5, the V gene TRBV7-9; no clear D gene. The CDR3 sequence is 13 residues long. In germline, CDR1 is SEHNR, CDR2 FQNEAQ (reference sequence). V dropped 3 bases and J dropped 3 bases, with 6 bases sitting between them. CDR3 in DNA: TGTGCCAGCAGCTTCGGGGACAATCAGCCCCAGCATTTT. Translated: CASSFGDNQPQHF.

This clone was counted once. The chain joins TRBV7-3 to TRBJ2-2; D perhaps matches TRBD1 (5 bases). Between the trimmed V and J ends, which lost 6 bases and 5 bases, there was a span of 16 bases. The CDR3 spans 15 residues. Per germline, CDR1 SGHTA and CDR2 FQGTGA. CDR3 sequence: CASRASQGSTGELFF. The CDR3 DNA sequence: TGTGCCAGCAGGGCCTCGCAGGGCTCAACCGGGGAGCTGTTTTTT. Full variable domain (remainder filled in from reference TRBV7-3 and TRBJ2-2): GAGVSQTPSNKVTEKGKYVELRCDPISGHTALYWYRQSLGQGPEFLIYFQGTGAADDSGLPNDRFFAVRPEGSVSTLKIQRTERGDSAVYLCASRASQGSTGELFFGEGSRLTVL.

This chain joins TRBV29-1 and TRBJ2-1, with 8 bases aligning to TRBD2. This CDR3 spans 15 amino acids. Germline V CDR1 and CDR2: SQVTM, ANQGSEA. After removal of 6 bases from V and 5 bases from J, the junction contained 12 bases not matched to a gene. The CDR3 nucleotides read TGCAGCGTGGCACTAGCGGCGAATCGGGACAATGAGCAGTTCTTC. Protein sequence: CSVALAANRDNEQFF.

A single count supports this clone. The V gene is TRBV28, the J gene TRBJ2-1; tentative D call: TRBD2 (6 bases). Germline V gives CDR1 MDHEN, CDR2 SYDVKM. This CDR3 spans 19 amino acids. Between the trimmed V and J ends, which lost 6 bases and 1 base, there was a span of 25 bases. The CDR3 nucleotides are TGTGCCAGCAGCCCCGGTAAAGCGGGCGCCAAGACTTCCTACAATGAGCAGTTCTTC. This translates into CASSPGKAGAKTSYNEQFF.

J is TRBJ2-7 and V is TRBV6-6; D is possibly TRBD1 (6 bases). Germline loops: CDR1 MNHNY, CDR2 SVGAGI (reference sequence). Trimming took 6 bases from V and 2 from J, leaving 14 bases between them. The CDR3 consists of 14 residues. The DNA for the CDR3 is TGTGCCAGCAGCCCAAACAGGGTAACCTACGAGCAGTACTTC. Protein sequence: CASSPNRVTYEQYF.

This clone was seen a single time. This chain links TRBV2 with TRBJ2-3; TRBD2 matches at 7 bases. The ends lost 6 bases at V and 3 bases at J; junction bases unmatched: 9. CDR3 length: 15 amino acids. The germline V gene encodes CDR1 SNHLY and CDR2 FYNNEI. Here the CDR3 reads CASRDPGLLTDTQYF. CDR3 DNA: TGTGCCAGCAGGGACCCGGGACTACTAACAGATACGCAGTATTTT. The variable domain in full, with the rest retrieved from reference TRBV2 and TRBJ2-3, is EPEVTQTPSHQVTQMGQEVILRCVPISNHLYFYWYRQILGQKVEFLVSFYNNEISEKSEIFDDQFSVERPDGSNFTLKIRSTKLEDSAMYFCASRDPGLLTDTQYFGPGTRLTVL.

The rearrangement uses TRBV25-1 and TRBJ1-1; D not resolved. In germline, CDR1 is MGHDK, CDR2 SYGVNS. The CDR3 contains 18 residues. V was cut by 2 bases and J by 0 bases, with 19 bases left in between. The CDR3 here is CASSEMAPRSGMNTEAFF. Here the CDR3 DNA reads TGTGCCAGCAGTGAAATGGCTCCTCGTAGCGGAATGAACACTGAAGCTTTCTTT.

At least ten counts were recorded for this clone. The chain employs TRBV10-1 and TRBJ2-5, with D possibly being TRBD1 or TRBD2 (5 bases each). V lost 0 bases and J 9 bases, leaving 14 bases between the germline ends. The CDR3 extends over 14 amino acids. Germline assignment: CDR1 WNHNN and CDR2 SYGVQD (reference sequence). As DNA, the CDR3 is TGCGCCAGCAGTGAGTCCCGGGCTGGGACGTCCCAGTACTTC. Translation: CASSESRAGTSQYF.

CDR3 in amino acids: CASSSREVGREQYF. The CDR3 DNA sequence: TGTGCCAGCAGTTCCCGTGAAGTGGGGCGGGAGCAGTACTTC. The chain recombines TRBV6-5 with TRBJ2-7; D might be TRBD1 (5 bases). Trimming stripped 4 bases from V and 7 bases from J, with 17 bases between. This CDR3 has 14 residues. CDR1 is MNHEY and CDR2 is SVGAGI in the germline V gene.

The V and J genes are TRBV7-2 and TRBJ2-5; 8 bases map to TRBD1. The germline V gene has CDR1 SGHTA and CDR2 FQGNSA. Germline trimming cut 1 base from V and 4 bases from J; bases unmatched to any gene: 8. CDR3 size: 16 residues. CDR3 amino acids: CASSLVVQGAGETQYF. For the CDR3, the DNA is TGTGCCAGCAGCTTAGTCGTCCAGGGGGCCGGAGAGACCCAGTACTTC.

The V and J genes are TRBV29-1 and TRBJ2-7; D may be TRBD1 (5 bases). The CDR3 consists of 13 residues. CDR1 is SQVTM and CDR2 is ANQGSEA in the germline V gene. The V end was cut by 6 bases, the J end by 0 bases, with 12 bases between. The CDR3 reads CSVGDSYSYEQYF. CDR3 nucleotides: TGCAGCGTAGGAGACAGCTACTCCTACGAGCAGTACTTC.

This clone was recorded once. The CDR3 loop is CASSLGQAGSYNEQFF. CDR3 sequence (DNA): TGCGCCAGCAGTCTCGGGCAAGCGGGGAGTTACAATGAGCAGTTCTTC. J is TRBJ2-1 and V is TRBV10-2; TRBD2 matches at 7 bases. The CDR3 consists of 16 residues. Germline V gene sequence: CDR1 WSHSY, CDR2 SAAADI. V lost 5 bases and J lost 4; bases outside the gene matches: 11.

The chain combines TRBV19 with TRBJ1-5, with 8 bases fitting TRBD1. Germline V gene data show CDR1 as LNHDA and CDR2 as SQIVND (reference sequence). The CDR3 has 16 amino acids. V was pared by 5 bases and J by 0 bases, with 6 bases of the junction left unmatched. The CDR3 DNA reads TGTGCCAGTAGTCTGGGGACAGGCTATAGCAATCAGCCCCAGCATTTT. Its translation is CASSLGTGYSNQPQHF.

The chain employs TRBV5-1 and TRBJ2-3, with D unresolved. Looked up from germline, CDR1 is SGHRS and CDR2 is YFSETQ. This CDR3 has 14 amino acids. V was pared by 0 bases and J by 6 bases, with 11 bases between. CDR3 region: CASSLGYSTDTQYF. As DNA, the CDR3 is TGCGCCAGCAGCTTGGGTTATAGTACTGATACGCAGTATTTT. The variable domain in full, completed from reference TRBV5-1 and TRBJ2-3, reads KAGVTQTPRYLIKTRGQQVTLSCSPISGHRSVSWYQQTPGQGLQFLFEYFSETQRNKGNFPGRFSGRQFSNSRSEMNVSTLELGDSALYLCASSLGYSTDTQYFGPGTRLTVL.

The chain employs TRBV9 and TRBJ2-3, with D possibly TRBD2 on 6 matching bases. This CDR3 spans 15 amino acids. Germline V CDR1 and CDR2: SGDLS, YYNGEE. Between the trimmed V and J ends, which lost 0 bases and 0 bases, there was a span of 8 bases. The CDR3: CASSVDAGSTDTQYF. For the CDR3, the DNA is TGTGCCAGCAGCGTAGACGCGGGAAGCACAGATACGCAGTATTTT.

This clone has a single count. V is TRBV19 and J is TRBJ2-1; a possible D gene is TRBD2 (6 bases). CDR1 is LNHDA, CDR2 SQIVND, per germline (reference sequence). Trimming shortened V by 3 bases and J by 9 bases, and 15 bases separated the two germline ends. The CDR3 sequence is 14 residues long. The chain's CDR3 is CASSILTSQGEQFF. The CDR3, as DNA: TGTGCCAGTAGTATTCTGACTAGTCAGGGTGAGCAGTTCTTC.

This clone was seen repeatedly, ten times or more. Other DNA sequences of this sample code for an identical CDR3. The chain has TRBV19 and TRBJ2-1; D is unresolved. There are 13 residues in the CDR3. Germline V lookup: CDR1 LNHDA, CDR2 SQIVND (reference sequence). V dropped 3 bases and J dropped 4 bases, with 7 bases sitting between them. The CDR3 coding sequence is TGTGCCAGTAGTATCTCTGGGTACAATGAGCAGTTCTTC. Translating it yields CASSISGYNEQFF.

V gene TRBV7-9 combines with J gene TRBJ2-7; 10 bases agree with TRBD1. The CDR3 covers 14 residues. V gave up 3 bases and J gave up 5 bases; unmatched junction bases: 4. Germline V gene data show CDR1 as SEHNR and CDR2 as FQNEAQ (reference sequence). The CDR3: CASSLGQGSHEQYF. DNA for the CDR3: TGTGCCAGCAGCTTGGGACAGGGGTCCCACGAGCAGTACTTC.

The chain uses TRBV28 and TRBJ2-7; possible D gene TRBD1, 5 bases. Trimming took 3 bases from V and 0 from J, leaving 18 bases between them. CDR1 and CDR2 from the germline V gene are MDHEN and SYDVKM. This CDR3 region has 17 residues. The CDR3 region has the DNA TGTGCCAGCAGTTTTGGCCGATGGGGCAGTTCCTCCTACGAGCAGTACTTC. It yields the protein CASSFGRWGSSSYEQYF. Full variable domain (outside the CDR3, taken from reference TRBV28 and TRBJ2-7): DVKVTQSSRYLVKRTGEKVFLECVQDMDHENMFWYRQDPGLGLRLIYFSYDVKMKEKGDIPEGYSVSREKKERFSLILESASTNQTSMYLCASSFGRWGSSSYEQYFGPGTRLTVT.

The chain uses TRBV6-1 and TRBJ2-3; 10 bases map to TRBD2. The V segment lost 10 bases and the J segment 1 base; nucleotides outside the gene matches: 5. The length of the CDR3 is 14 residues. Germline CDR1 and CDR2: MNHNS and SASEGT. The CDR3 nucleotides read TGTGCCACCGATACTAGCGGGGGCACAGATACGCAGTATTTT. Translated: CATDTSGGTDTQYF.

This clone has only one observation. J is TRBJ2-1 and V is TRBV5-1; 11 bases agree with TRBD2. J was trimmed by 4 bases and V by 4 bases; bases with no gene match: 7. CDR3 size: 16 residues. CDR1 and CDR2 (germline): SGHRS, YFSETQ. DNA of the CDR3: TGCGCCAGCAGCCTAGGGACTAGCGGAACTTACAATGAGCAGTTCTTC. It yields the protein CASSLGTSGTYNEQFF.

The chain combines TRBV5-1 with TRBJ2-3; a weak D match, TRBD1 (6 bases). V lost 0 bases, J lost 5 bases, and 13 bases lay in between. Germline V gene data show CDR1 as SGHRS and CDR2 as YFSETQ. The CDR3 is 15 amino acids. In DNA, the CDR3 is TGCGCCAGCAGCTTGGCGGATAGGGACATAGATACGCAGTATTTT. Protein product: CASSLADRDIDTQYF.

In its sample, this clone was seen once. The CDR3 nucleotides are TGTGCCAGCAGCGTTAACAGGGGGCGCGAGCAGTACTTC. It encodes CASSVNRGREQYF. The chain links TRBV28 to TRBJ2-7; 9 bases are a match to TRBD1. The CDR3 is 13 residues long. Germline V gives CDR1 MDHEN, CDR2 SYDVKM. The V gene end was trimmed by 6 bases and the J gene end by 6 bases; junction bases not matched to a gene: 6. Full variable domain (missing parts from reference TRBV28 and TRBJ2-7): DVKVTQSSRYLVKRTGEKVFLECVQDMDHENMFWYRQDPGLGLRLIYFSYDVKMKEKGDIPEGYSVSREKKERFSLILESASTNQTSMYLCASSVNRGREQYFGPGTRLTVT.

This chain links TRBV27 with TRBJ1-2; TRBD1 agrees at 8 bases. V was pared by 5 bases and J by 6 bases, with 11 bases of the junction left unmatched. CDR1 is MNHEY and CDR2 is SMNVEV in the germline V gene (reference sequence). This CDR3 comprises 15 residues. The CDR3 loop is CASSPARTGTHGYTF. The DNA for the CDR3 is TGTGCCAGCAGTCCCGCCCGGACAGGGACCCATGGCTACACCTTC.

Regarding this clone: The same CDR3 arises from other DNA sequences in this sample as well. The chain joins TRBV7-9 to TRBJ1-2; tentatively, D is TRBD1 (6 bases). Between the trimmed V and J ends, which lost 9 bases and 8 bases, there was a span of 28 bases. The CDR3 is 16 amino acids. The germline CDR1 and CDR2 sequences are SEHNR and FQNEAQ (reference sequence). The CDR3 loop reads CASSLSGQSGIGGYTF. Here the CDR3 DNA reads TGTGCCAGTAGCCTTTCAGGACAGTCGGGAATTGGAGGCTACACCTTC.

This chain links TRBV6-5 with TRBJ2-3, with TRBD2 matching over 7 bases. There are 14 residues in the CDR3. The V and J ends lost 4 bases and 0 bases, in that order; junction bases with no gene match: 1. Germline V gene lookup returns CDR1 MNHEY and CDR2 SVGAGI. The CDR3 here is CASSFSGSTDTQYF. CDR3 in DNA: TGTGCCAGCAGTTTTAGCGGGAGCACAGATACGCAGTATTTT.